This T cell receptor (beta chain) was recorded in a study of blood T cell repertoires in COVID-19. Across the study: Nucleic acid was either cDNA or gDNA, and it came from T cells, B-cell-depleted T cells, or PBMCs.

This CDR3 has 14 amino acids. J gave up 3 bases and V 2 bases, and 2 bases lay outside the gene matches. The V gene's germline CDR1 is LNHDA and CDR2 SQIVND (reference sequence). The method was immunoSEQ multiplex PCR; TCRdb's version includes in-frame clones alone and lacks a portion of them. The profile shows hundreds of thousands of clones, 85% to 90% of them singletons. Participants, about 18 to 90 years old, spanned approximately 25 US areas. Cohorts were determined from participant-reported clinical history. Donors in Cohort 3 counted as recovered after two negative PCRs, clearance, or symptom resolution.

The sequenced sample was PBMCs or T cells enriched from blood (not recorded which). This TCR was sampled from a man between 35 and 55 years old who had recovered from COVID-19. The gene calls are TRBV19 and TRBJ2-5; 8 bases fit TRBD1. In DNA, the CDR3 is TGTGCCAGTAGTATACAGGGGGCCAAAGAGACCCAGTACTTC. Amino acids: CASSIQGAKETQYF.